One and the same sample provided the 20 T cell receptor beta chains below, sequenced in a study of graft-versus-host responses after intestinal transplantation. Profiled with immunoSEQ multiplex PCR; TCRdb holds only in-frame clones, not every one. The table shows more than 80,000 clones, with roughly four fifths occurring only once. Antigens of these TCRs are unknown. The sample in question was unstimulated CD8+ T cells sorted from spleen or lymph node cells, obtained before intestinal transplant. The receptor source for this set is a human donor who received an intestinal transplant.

CDR3 amino acids: CASSFGGVRNTQYF. The CDR3 DNA follows: TGTGCCAGCAGTTTCGGGGGGGTAAGGAATACGCAGTATTTT. V gene TRBV27 combines with J gene TRBJ2-3, with TRBD2 identical over 8 bases. The V and J ends lost 3 bases and 7 bases, in that order; junction bases with no gene match: 6. The length of the CDR3 is 14 residues. Per the germline V gene, CDR1 is MNHEY and CDR2 is SMNVEV (reference sequence).

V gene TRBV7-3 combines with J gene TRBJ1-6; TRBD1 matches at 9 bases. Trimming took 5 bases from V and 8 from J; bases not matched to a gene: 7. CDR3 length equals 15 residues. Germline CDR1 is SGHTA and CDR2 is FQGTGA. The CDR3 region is CASSRRTGEDSPLHF. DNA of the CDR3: TGTGCCAGCAGCAGGAGGACAGGGGAAGATTCACCCCTCCACTTT.

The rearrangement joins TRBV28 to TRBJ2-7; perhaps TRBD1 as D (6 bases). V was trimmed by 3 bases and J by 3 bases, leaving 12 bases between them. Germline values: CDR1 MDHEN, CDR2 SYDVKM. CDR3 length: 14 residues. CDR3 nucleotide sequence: TGTGCCAGCAGTTTCAGGGGTGGGGGCTACGAGCAGTACTTC. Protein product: CASSFRGGGYEQYF.

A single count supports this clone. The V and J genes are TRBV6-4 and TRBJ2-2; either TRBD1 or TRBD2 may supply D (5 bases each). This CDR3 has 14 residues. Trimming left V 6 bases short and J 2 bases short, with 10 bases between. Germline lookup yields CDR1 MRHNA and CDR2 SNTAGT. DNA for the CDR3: TGTGCCAGCAGACTGGGGGTAAACACCGGGGAGCTGTTTTTT. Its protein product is CASRLGVNTGELFF.

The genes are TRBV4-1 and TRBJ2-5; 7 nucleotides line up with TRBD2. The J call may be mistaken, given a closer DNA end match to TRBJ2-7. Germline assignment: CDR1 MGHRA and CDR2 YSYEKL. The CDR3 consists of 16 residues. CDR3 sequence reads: CASSQDTAGVSYEQYF. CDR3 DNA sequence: TGCGCCAGCAGCCAAGATACCGCGGGGGTCTCCTACGAGCAGTACTTC.

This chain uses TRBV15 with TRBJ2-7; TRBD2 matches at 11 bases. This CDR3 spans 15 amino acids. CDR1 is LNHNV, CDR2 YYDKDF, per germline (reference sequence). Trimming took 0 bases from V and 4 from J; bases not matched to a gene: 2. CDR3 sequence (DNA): TGTGCCACCAGCAGAGATAGGACTAGCGGGTACGAGCAGTACTTC. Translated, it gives CATSRDRTSGYEQYF.

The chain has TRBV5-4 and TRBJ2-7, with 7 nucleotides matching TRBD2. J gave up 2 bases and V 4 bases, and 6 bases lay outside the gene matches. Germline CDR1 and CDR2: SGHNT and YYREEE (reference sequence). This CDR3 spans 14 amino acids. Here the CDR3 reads CASSGGSGAYEQYF. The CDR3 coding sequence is TGTGCCAGCAGCGGGGGGAGCGGGGCCTACGAGCAGTACTTC.

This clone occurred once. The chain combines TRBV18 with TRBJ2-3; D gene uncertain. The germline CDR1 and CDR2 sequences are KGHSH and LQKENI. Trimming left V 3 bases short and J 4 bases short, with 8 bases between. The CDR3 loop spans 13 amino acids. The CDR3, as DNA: TGTGCCAGCTCACCGGGCAGCGCAGATACGCAGTATTTT. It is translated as CASSPGSADTQYF.

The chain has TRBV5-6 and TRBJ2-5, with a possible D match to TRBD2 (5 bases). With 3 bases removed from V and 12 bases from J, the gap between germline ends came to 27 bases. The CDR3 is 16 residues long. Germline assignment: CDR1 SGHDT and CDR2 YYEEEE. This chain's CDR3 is CASSSLMDSIRYSKYF. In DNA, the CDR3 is TGTGCCAGCAGCTCCCTCATGGACTCGATACGTTATTCGAAGTACTTC.

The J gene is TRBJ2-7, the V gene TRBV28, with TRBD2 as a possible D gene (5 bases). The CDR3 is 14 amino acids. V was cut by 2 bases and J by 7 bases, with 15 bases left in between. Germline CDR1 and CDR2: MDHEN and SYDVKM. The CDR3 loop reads CASSLALTGLEQYF. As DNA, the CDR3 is TGTGCCAGCAGTTTAGCGCTGACGGGATTAGAGCAGTACTTC.

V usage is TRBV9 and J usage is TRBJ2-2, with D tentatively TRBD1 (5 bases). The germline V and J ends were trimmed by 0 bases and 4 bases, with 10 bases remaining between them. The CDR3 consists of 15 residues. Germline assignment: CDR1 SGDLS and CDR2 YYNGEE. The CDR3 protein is CASSVEGDGTGELFF. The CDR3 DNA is TGTGCCAGCAGCGTAGAAGGGGATGGCACCGGGGAGCTGTTTTTT. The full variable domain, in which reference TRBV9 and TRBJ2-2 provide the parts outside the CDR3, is DSGVTQTPKHLITATGQRVTLRCSPRSGDLSVYWYQQSLDQGLQFLIQYYNGEERAKGNILERFSAQQFPDLHSELNLSSLELGDSALYFCASSVEGDGTGELFFGEGSRLTVL.

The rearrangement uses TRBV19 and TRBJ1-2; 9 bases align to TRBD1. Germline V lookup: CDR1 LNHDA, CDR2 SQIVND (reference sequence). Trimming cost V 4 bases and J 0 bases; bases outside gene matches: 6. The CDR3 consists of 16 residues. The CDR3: CASSTIGQGTNYGYTF. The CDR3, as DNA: TGTGCCAGTAGTACCATCGGACAGGGGACTAACTATGGCTACACCTTC.

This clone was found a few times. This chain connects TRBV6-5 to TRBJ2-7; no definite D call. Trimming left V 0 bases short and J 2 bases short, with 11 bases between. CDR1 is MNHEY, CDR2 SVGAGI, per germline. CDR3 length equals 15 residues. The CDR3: CASSYSQQVTYEQYF. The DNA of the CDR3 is TGTGCCAGCAGTTACTCCCAGCAGGTAACCTACGAGCAGTACTTC.

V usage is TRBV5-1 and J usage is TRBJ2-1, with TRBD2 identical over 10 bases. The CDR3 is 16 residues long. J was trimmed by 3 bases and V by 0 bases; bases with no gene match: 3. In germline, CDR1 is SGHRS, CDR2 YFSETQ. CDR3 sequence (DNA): TGCGCCAGCAGCTTGGGTAGCGGGGGGCGCTACAATGAGCAGTTCTTC. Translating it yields CASSLGSGGRYNEQFF. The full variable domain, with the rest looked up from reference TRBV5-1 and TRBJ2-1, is KAGVTQTPRYLIKTRGQQVTLSCSPISGHRSVSWYQQTPGQGLQFLFEYFSETQRNKGNFPGRFSGRQFSNSRSEMNVSTLELGDSALYLCASSLGSGGRYNEQFFGPGTRLTVL.

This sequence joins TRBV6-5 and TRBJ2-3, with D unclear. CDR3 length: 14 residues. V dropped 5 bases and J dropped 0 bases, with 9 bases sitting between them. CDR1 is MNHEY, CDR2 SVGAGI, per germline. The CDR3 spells CASSEPRSTDTQYF. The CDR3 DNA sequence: TGTGCCAGCAGTGAACCCAGAAGCACAGATACGCAGTATTTT.

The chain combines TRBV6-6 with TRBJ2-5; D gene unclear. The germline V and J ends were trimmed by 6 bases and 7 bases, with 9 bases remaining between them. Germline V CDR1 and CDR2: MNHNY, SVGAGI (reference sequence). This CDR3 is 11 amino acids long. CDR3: CASSYERTQYF. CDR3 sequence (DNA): TGTGCCAGCAGCTACGAGCGGACCCAGTACTTC.

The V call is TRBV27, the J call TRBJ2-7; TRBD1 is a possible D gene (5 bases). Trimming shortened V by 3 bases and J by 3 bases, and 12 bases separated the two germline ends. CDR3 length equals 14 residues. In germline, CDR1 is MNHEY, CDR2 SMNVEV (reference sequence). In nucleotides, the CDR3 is TGTGCCAGCAGTTTTCGGCAGGGTCACTACGAGCAGTACTTC. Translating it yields CASSFRQGHYEQYF.

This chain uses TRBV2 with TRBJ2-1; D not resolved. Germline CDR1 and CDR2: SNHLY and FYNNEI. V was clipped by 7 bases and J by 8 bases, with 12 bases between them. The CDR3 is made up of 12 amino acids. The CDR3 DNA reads TGTGCCAGCAATTTCCGGGTCGATGAGCAGTTCTTC. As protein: CASNFRVDEQFF.

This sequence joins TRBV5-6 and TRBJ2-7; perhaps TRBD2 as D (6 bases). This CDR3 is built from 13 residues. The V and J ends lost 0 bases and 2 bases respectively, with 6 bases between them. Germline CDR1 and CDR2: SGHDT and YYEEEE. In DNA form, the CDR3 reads TGTGCCAGCAGCTTGGGGGAGGCCTACGAGCAGTACTTC. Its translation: CASSLGEAYEQYF.

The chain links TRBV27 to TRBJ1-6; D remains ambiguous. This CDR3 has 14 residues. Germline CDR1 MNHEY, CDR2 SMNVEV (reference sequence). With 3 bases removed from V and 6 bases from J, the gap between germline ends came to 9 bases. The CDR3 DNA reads TGTGCCAGCAGTTTCAACGGCCTTAATTCACCCCTCCACTTT. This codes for CASSFNGLNSPLHF.